This T cell receptor beta chain emerged from a study of T-cell memory formation after mild COVID-19. Study-wide context: For the most part, TCR clusters were specific to one donor. Study conclusions and caveats: Whereas later expanders leaned CD4+, clones contracting day 15 to 85 showed a balanced CD4/CD8 makeup.

A remark on this clonotype: Antigen unknown.

The CDR3 contains 12 residues. In germline, CDR1 is DFQATT, CDR2 SNEGSKA (reference sequence). With 6 bases removed from V and 0 bases from J, the gap between germline ends came to 9 bases. Constant-segment primers were used for 5'RACE, and the resulting TCR alpha and TCR beta cDNA libraries carried sample barcodes and UMIs. TCRdb passed the 5' RACE reads through MiXCR, listing each CDR3 protein once. The sample includes around 450,000 distinct CDR3 sequences, roughly 20% of them seen just once. The chain has TRBV20-1 and TRBJ2-7, with D possibly TRBD1 on 6 matching bases. The TCR was taken from an adult woman who had mild COVID-19 (a few samples of this study predate the infection). Cell type and time point are not known. The sequenced sample consisted of PBMCs or a T cell subset sorted from them (not recorded which). The chain's CDR3 is CSAEDSSYEQYF. CDR3 in DNA: TGCAGTGCAGAGGACAGCTCCTACGAGCAGTACTTC.